The 23 T cell receptor beta chains in this list originate from one sample, sequenced in a study of monozygotic twins with inflammatory bowel disease. TCRdb reanalyzed the 5' RACE reads, giving one entry per CDR3 protein sequence and no DNA. This sample's clone table lists about 450,000 distinct CDR3 sequences. Sequencing was carried out using blood. Every receptor here comes from a human donor with ulcerative colitis or Crohn's disease, or a healthy co-twin of an affected twin (not recorded which).

The V and J genes are TRBV7-2 and TRBJ2-1; TCRdb lists TRBD1, though no DNA is available to test this call. CDR3 length equals 14 residues. Germline V gene data show CDR1 as SGHTA and CDR2 as FQGNSA. The CDR3 reads CASTPQRGYNEQFF. The full variable domain, in which reference TRBV7-2 and TRBJ2-1 provide the parts outside the CDR3, is GAGVSQSPSNKVTEKGKDVELRCDPISGHTALYWYRQSLGQGLEFLIYFQGNSAPDKSGLPSDRFSAERTGGSVSTLTIQRTQQEDSAVYLCASTPQRGYNEQFFGPGTRLTVL.

The chain couples TRBV4-1 to TRBJ2-7; without DNA, the TCRdb call of TRBD1 cannot be checked. CDR1 and CDR2 (germline): MGHRA, YSYEKL. The CDR3 is made up of 14 amino acids. This CDR3 is CASSPDRVSYEQYF.

This chain links TRBV6-5 with TRBJ2-7. The CDR3 covers 15 residues. The germline V gene encodes CDR1 MNHEY and CDR2 SVGAGI. The chain's CDR3 is CASSYYAGSSYEQYF.

This sequence joins TRBV20-1 and TRBJ2-1. This CDR3 region has 13 residues. CDR1 is DFQATT, CDR2 SNEGSKA, per germline (reference sequence). Here the CDR3 reads CSARFSVYNEQFF.

The J gene is TRBJ1-2, the V gene TRBV12-3 or TRBV12-4; lacking DNA, the TRBD1 call made by TCRdb goes unchecked. The CDR3 is made up of 13 amino acids. CDR3 sequence reads: CASSRPGTDGYTF.

The chain has TRBV3-1 and TRBJ2-2; there is no DNA to check the TCRdb D call of TRBD1. This CDR3 has 17 amino acids. Germline lookup yields CDR1 LGHDT and CDR2 YNNKEL (reference sequence). The CDR3 region is CASSPRQGVPNTGELFF. Looking up the rest from reference TRBV3-1 and TRBJ2-2 gives the full variable domain: DTAVSQTPKYLVTQMGNDKSIKCEQNLGHDTMYWYKQDSKKFLKIMFSYNNKELIINETVPNRFSPKSPDKAHLNLHINSLELGDSAVYFCASSPRQGVPNTGELFFGEGSRLTVL.

The chain uses TRBV7-8 and TRBJ2-6; TCRdb's D call of TRBD1 is untestable without DNA. The CDR3 extends over 17 amino acids. CDR1 SGHVS and CDR2 FQNEAQ come from the germline V gene. CDR3 region: CASSRGTGVPGANVLTF.

V and J are TRBV5-1 and TRBJ2-1. Germline loops: CDR1 SGHRS, CDR2 YFSETQ. This CDR3 contains 15 residues. CDR3 residues: CASSLEPNPTNEQFF.

This chain links TRBV5-4 with TRBJ2-4; TCRdb's assignment of TRBD1 cannot be checked, as there is no DNA. The CDR3 contains 16 residues. Germline V gene data show CDR1 as SGHNT and CDR2 as YYREEE (reference sequence). The CDR3 loop is CASSLRPGRGRNIQYF.

V usage is TRBV7-2 and J usage is TRBJ2-7. The CDR3 consists of 15 residues. From germline, CDR1 is SGHTA and CDR2 FQGNSA. The CDR3 spells CASSLKAGDPYEQYF. The variable domain in full, completed from reference TRBV7-2 and TRBJ2-7, reads GAGVSQSPSNKVTEKGKDVELRCDPISGHTALYWYRQSLGQGLEFLIYFQGNSAPDKSGLPSDRFSAERTGGSVSTLTIQRTQQEDSAVYLCASSLKAGDPYEQYFGPGTRLTVT.

V and J are TRBV5-1 and TRBJ1-4. CDR1 and CDR2 (germline): SGHRS, YFSETQ. This CDR3 is built from 15 residues. CDR3 sequence: CASSLAIDLNEKLFF.

The rearrangement links TRBV18 to TRBJ2-7. CDR3 length: 12 residues. Per the germline V gene, CDR1 is KGHSH and CDR2 is LQKENI. The CDR3: CASSLEFYEQYF.

The CDR3 reads CASTTDRDYGYTF. The chain joins TRBV5-6 to TRBJ1-2; the D call from TCRdb, TRBD1, cannot be confirmed without DNA. The CDR3 runs 13 residues. Germline assignment: CDR1 SGHDT and CDR2 YYEEEE.

The rearrangement joins TRBV28 to TRBJ2-1; without DNA, the TCRdb call of TRBD2 cannot be checked. The CDR3 is made up of 16 amino acids. Germline CDR1 reads MDHEN; CDR2 reads SYDVKM. CDR3 residues: CASSVTSGSVYNEQFF.

The V call is TRBV20-1, the J call TRBJ1-6; checking the TCRdb D call of TRBD1 is not possible without DNA. This CDR3 has 14 amino acids. CDR1 is DFQATT and CDR2 is SNEGSKA in the germline V gene (reference sequence). This chain's CDR3 is CSARSPVGGSPLHF.

J is TRBJ2-3 and V is TRBV20-1; without DNA, the TCRdb call of TRBD2 cannot be checked. Per germline, CDR1 DFQATT and CDR2 SNEGSKA (reference sequence). CDR3 length equals 20 residues. This chain's CDR3 is CSARGAGGLAGGFGGDTQYF.

The chain employs TRBV9 and TRBJ2-7; the TRBD1 assignment by TCRdb is unverifiable without DNA. There are 16 residues in the CDR3. Per the germline V gene, CDR1 is SGDLS and CDR2 is YYNGEE. The CDR3 is CASSPSPTMKTYEQYF.

V is TRBV6-5 and J is TRBJ2-1; the TCRdb call, TRBD2, lacks DNA for checking. The CDR3 runs to 16 residues. Germline V gene data show CDR1 as MNHEY and CDR2 as SVGAGI. This CDR3 reads CASSSLPGAGYNEQFF.

V and J are TRBV6-6 and TRBJ1-4; the D call from TCRdb, TRBD1, cannot be confirmed without DNA. This CDR3 contains 13 residues. Germline lookup yields CDR1 MNHNY and CDR2 SVGAGI (reference sequence). The CDR3 loop is CASGGRADEKLFF.

V and J are TRBV2 and TRBJ2-2; the D call from TCRdb, TRBD1, cannot be confirmed without DNA. The CDR3 contains 13 residues. Germline V gene lookup returns CDR1 SNHLY and CDR2 FYNNEI. The CDR3 sequence: CASTPDWAAELFF.

The V and J genes are TRBV19 and TRBJ2-7; TCRdb lists TRBD1, though no DNA is available to test this call. CDR3 length equals 13 residues. Germline values: CDR1 LNHDA, CDR2 SQIVND (reference sequence). This CDR3 reads CASSRRGLYEQYF.

The rearrangement joins TRBV10-3 to TRBJ2-5; the D call from TCRdb, TRBD1, cannot be confirmed without DNA. The germline CDR1 and CDR2 sequences are ENHRY and SYGVKD. There are 14 residues in the CDR3. The CDR3 region is CAISEGTDQETQYF.

The genes are TRBV30 and TRBJ2-7. Looked up from germline, CDR1 is GTSNPN and CDR2 is SVGIG (reference sequence). The CDR3 is 11 residues long. CDR3 in amino acids: CAWTIRSEQYF.